The 2 T cell receptor beta chains in this list originate from one sample, sequenced in a study of control samples from healthy donors and cancer patients (TCRdb year 2020). Library preparation was by the immunoSEQ multiplex PCR assay. TCRdb took this table from immuneACCESS and kept in-frame rearrangements with V and J called. Such tables lack part of the clones; where checked against another copy, unresolved V genes explain under half of the gap, and the rest is unexplained. For this sample the table gives some 410,000 clones, of which around 90% were detected only once. The biggest ten clones account for more than 6% of the sample. Sequenced input: PBMCs. The receptors here all came from a man aged 35 to 55 with head and neck cancer.

Worth noting for this clone: Mismatch with germline at one junction end may stem from a read error. The chain is built from TRBV11-2 and TRBJ1-3; D gene unclear. Germline loops: CDR1 SGHAT, CDR2 FQNNGV. The CDR3 runs to 11 residues. As DNA, the CDR3 is TGTGCCAGCAGCTTTGGAGACACCATATATTTT. Protein product: CASSFGDTIYF.

The J gene is TRBJ1-6, the V gene TRBV6-5; 9 bases align to TRBD1. CDR1 and CDR2 from the germline V gene are MNHEY and SVGAGI. The CDR3 totals 14 residues. The ends lost 7 bases at V and 10 bases at J; junction bases unmatched: 8. The DNA for the CDR3 is TGTGCCAGCACTGGGACAGGGTCTCGATCACCCCTCCACTTT. Translated: CASTGTGSRSPLHF.